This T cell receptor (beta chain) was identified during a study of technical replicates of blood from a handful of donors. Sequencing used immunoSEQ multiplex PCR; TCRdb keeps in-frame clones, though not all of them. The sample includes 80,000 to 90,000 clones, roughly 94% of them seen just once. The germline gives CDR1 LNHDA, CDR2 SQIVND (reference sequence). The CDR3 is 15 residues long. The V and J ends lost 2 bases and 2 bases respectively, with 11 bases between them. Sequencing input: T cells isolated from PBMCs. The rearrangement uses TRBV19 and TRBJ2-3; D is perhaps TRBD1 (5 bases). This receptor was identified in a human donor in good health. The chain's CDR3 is CASSISGAFTDTQYF. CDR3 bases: TGTGCCAGTAGTATATCTGGGGCTTTCACAGATACGCAGTATTTT. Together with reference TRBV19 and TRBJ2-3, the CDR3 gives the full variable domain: DGGITQSPKYLFRKEGQNVTLSCEQNLNHDAMYWYRQDPGQGLRLIYYSQIVNDFQKGDIAEGYSVSREKKESFPLTVTSAQKNPTAFYLCASSISGAFTDTQYFGPGTRLTVL.